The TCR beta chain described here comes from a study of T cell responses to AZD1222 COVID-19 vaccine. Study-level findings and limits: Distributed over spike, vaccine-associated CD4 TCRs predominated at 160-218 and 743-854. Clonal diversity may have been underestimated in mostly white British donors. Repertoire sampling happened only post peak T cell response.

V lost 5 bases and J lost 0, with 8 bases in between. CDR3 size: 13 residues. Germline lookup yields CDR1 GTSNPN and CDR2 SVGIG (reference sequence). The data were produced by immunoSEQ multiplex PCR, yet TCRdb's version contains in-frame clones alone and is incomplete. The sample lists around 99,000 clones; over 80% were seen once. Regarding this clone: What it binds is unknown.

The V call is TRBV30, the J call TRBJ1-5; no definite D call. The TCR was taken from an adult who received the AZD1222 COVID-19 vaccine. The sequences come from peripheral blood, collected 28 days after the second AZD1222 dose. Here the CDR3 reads CAWCRDSNQPQHF. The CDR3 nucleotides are TGTGCCTGGTGTCGGGATAGCAATCAGCCCCAGCATTTT.